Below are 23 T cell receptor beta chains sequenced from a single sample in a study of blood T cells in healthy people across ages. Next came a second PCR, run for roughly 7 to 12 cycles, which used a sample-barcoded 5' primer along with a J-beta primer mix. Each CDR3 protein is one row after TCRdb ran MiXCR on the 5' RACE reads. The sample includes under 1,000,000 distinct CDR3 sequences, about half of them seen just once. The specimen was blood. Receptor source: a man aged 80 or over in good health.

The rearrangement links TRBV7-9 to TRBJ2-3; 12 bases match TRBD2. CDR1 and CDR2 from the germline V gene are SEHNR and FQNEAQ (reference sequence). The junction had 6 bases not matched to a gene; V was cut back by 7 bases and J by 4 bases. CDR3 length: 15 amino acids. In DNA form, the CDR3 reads TGTGCCAGCACCGCGACTAGCGGGAGTGCAGATACGCAGTATTTT. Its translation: CASTATSGSADTQYF.

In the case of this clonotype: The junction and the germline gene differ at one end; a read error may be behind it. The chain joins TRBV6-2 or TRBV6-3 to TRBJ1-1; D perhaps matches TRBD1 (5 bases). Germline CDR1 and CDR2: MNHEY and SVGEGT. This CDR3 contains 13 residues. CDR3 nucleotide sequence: TGTGCCAGCAGTGACTCCTCAGGGAGTGAAGCTTTCTTT. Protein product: CASSDSSGSEAFF.

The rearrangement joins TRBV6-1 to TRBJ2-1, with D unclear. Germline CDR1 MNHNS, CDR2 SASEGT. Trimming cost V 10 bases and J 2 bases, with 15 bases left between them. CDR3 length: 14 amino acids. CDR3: CATFPTPTYNEQFF. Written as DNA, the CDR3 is TGTGCCACCTTTCCGACCCCCACCTACAATGAGCAGTTCTTC.

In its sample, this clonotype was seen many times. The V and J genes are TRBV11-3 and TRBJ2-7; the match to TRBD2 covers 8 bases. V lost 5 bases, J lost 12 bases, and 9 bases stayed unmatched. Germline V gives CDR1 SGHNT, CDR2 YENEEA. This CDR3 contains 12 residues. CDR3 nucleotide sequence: TGTGCCAGCAGCAACCCGGGACTAGGTCTGTACTTC. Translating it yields CASSNPGLGLYF.

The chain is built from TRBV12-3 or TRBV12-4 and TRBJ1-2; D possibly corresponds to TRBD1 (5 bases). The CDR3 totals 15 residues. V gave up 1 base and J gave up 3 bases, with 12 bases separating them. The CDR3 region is CASSLDVGGDYGYTF. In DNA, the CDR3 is TGTGCCAGCAGTTTAGATGTCGGGGGGGACTATGGCTACACCTTC.

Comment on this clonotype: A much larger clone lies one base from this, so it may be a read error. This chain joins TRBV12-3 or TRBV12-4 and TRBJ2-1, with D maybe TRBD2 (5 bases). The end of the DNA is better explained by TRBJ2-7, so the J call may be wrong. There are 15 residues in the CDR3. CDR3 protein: CASSASSGSYNEQYF. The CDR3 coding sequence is TGTGCCAGCAGCGCCAGCAGCGGTTCCTACAATGAGCAGTACTTC.

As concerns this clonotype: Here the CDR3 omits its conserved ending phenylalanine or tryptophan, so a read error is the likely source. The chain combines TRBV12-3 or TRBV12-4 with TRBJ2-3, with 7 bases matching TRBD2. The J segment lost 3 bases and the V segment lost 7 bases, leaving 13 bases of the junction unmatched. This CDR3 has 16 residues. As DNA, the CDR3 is TGTGCCAGCACCAGCGGGGAGGGAGGTGAGACAGATACGCAGTATTGT. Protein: CASTSGEGGETDTQYC.

Written as DNA, the CDR3 is TGTGCCAGTGGGGCAAGGAATTACGAGCAGTACTTC. It codes for CASGARNYEQYF. The gene calls are TRBV12-3 or TRBV12-4 and TRBJ2-7, with a weak D call TRBD1 (5 bases). The CDR3 length is 12 residues. V dropped 9 bases and J dropped 4 bases, with 13 bases sitting between them.

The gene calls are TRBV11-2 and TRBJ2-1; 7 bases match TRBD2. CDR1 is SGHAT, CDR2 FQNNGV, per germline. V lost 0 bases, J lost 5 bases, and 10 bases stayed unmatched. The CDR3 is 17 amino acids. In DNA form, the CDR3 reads TGTGCCAGCAGCTTAGAGCTCCTAGCGGAGATTGACAATGAGCAGTTCTTC. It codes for CASSLELLAEIDNEQFF.

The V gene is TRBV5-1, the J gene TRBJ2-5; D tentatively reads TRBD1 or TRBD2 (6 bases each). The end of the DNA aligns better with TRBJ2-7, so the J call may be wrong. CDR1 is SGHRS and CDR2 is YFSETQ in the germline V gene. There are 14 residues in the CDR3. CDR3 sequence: CASSLRTAGDEQYF. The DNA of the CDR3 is TGCGCCAGCAGCTTGCGGACAGCGGGTGACGAGCAGTACTTC.

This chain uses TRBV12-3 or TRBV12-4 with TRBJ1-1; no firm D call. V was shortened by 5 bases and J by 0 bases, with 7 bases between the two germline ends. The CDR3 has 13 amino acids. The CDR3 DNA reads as TGTGCCAGCAGTGACCATTTGAACACTGAAGCTTTCTTT. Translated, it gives CASSDHLNTEAFF.

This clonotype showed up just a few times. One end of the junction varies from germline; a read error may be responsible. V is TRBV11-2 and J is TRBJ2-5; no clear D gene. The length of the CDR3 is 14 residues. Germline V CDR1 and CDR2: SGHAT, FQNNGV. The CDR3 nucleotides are TGTGCCAGCAGCGTAGATGTTGGGTGGAATGAGCAGTACTTC. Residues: CASSVDVGWNEQYF.

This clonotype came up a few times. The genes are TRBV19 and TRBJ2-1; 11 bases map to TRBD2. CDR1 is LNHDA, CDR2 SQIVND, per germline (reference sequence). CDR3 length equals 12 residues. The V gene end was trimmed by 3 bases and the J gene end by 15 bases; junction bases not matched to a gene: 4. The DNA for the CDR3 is TGTGCCAGTAGTATGACTAGCGGGATCCGGTTCTTC. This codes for CASSMTSGIRFF. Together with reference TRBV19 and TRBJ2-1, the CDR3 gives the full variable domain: DGGITQSPKYLFRKEGQNVTLSCEQNLNHDAMYWYRQDPGQGLRLIYYSQIVNDFQKGDIAEGYSVSREKKESFPLTVTSAQKNPTAFYLCASSMTSGIRFFGPGTRLTVL.

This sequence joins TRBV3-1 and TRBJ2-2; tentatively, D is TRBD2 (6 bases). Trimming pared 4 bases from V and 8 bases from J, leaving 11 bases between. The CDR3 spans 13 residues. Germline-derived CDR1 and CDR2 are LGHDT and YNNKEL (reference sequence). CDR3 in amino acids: CASSRGTSGELFF. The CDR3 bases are TGTGCCAGCAGCCGGGGGACTTCAGGGGAGCTGTTTTTT.

The CDR3, as DNA: TGTGCCACCAGTGACACTGGGATCGGGGATGAGCAGTTCTTC. It specifies CATSDTGIGDEQFF. This chain links TRBV24-1 with TRBJ2-1, with D possibly TRBD2 on 5 matching bases. V gave up 4 bases and J gave up 8 bases, with 14 bases separating them. Germline V gene sequence: CDR1 KGHDR, CDR2 SFDVKD. The CDR3 spans 14 residues.

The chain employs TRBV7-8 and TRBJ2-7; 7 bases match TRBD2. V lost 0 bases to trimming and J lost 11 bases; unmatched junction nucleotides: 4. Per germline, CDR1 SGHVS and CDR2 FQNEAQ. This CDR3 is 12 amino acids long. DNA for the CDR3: TGTGCCAGCAGCTTAGCCTCCGGGACTAAGTACTTC. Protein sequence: CASSLASGTKYF.

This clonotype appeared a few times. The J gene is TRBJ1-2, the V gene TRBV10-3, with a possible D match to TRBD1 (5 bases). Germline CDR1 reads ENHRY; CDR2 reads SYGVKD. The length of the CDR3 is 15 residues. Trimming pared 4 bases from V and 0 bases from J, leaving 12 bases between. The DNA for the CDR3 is TGTGCCATCAGTGGGGGCCGAGCTTCTAACTATGGCTACACCTTC. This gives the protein CAISGGRASNYGYTF.

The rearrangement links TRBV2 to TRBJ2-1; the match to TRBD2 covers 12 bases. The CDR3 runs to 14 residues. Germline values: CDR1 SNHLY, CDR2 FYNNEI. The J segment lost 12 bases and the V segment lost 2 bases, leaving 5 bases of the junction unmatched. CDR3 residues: CASSELAGGVRQFF. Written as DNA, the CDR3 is TGTGCCAGCAGTGAACTAGCGGGAGGGGTTAGGCAGTTCTTC.

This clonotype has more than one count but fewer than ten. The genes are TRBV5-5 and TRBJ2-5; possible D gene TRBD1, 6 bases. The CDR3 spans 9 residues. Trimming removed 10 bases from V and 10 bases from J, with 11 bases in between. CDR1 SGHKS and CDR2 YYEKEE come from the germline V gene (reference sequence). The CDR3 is CAGETGQYF. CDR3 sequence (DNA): TGTGCCGGAGAGACAGGCCAGTACTTC.

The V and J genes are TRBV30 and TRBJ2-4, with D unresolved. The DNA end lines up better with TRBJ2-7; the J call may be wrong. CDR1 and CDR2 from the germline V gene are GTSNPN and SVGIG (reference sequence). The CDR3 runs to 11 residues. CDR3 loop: CAWSVQYEQYF. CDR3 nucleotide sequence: TGTGCCTGGAGTGTACAGTACGAGCAGTACTTC.

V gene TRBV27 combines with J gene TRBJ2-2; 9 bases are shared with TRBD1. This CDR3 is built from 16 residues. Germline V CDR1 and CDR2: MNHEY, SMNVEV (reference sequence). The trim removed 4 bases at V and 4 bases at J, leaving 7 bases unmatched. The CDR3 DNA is TGTGCCAGCAGTTCGGGACAGGGAGGGGTCACCGGGGAGCTGTTTTTT. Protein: CASSSGQGGVTGELFF.

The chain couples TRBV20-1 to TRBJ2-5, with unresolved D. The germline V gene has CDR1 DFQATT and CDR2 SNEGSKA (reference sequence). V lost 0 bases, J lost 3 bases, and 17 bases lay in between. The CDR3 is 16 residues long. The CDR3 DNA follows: TGCAGTGCTAGAGATGCTAGGGCGTCGGCAAAAGAGACCCAGTACTTC. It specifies CSARDARASAKETQYF.

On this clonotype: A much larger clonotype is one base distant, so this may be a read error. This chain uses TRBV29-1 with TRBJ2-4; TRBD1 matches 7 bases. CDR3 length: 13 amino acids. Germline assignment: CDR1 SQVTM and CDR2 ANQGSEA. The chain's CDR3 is CSATGTAVYEQCF. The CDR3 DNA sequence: TGCAGCGCCACCGGGACAGCAGTCTACGAGCAGTGCTTC.